This is a list of T cell receptor beta chains from one sample in a study of cytomegalovirus exposure and HLA in healthy donors. Sequenced by immunoSEQ multiplex PCR; TCRdb stores in-frame clones only, minus some. The sample lists 90,000 to 120,000 clones, 75% occurring once. Sequences were obtained from PBMCs. Receptors originate from a woman aged 18-35 years in good health and CMV-seropositive. The conserved cysteine and the conserved F or W are not part of the CDR3 here.

J gene: TRBJ1-1
V gene: TRBV18
CDR3 protein: ASSPPEGAGTEAF

J gene: TRBJ2-7
V gene: TRBV10-2
CDR3 protein: ASSGTSGEGYEQY

J gene: TRBJ2-7
V gene: TRBV27
CDR3 protein: ASSLSSVLSYEQY

J gene: TRBJ1-5
V gene: TRBV5-8
CDR3 protein: ASSVGQGGSNQPQH

J gene: TRBJ1-1
V gene: TRBV4-1
CDR3 protein: ASSQDVAPNTEAF

J gene: TRBJ2-1
V gene: TRBV27
CDR3 protein: ASSLSPPSGGYNEQF

J gene: TRBJ2-5
V gene: TRBV28
CDR3 protein: ASSLYGETQY

J gene: TRBJ1-2
V gene: TRBV7-2
CDR3 protein: ASSPGGGNYGYT

J gene: TRBJ2-1
V gene: TRBV6-4
CDR3 protein: ASSEGRALNEQF

J gene: TRBJ2-1
V gene: TRBV6-5
CDR3 protein: ASRGAAYNEQF